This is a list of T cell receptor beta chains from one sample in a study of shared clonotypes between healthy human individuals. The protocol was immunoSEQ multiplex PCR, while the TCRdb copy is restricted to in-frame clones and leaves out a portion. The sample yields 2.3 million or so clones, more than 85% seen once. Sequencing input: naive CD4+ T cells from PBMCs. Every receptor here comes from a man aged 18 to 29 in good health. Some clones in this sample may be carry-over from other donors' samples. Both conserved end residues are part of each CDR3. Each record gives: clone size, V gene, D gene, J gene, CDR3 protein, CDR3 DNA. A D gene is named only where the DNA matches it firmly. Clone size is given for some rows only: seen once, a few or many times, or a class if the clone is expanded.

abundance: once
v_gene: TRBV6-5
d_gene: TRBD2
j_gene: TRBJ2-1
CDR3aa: CASRWGLADYNEQFF
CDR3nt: TGTGCCAGCAGGTGGGGACTAGCGGATTACAATGAGCAGTTCTTC

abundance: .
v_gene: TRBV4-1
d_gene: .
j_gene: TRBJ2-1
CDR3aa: CASSQDLRASSYNEQFF
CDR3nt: TGCGCCAGCAGCCAAGATCTCAGGGCCTCCTCCTACAATGAGCAGTTCTTC

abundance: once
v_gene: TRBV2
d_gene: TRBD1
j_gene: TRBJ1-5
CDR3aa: CASSRRPPGQGYNQPQHF
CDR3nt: TGTGCCAGCAGTCGCCGACCCCCGGGACAGGGGTATAATCAGCCCCAGCATTTT

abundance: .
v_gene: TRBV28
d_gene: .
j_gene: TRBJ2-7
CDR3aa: CASSRLPSTSYEQYF
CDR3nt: TGTGCCAGCAGTAGGTTACCATCCACCTCCTACGAGCAGTACTTC

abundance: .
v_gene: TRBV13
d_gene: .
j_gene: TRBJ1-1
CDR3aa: CASTTGGAEAFF
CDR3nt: TGTGCCAGCACCACGGGGGGGGCTGAAGCTTTCTTT

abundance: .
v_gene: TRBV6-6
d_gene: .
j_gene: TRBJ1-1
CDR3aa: CASTTQGLGTEAFF
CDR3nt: TGTGCCAGCACCACACAGGGTCTGGGCACTGAAGCTTTCTTT

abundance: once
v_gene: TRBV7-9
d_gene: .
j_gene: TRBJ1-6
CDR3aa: CASSLRADLNSPLHF
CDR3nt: TGTGCCAGCAGCTTACGAGCAGACCTTAATTCACCCCTCCACTTT

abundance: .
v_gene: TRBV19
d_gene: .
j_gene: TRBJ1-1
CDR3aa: CASRTLGGSGTEAFF
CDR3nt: TGTGCCAGTAGGACCTTGGGGGGCAGCGGCACTGAAGCTTTCTTT

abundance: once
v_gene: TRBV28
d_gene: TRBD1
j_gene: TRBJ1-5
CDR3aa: CASGQGAGEQPQHF
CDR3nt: TGTGCCAGCGGACAGGGGGCTGGGGAACAGCCCCAGCATTTT

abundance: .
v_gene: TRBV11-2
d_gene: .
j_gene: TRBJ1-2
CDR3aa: CASSLEVSFYGYTF
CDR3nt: TGTGCCAGCAGCTTAGAGGTCAGCTTCTATGGCTACACCTTC

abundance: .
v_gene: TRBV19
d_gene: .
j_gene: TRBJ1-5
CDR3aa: CASSVTGWNQPQHF
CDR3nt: TGTGCCAGTAGTGTGACAGGTTGGAATCAGCCCCAGCATTTT

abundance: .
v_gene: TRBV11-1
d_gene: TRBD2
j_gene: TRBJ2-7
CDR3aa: CASSVLAQNYEQYF
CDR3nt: TGTGCCAGCAGCGTACTAGCGCAGAACTACGAGCAGTACTTC

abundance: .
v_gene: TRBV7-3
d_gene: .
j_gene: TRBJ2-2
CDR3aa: CASSLVGENTGELFF
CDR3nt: TGTGCCAGCAGCTTAGTAGGGGAGAACACCGGGGAGCTGTTTTTT

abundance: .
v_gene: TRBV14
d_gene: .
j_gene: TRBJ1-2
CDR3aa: CASSQVSGVDGYTF
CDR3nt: TGTGCCAGCAGCCAGGTCTCGGGGGTCGATGGCTACACCTTC

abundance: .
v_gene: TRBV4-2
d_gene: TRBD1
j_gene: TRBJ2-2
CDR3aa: CASSQAPYGQGTGELFF
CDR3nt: TGTGCCAGCAGCCAAGCTCCGTACGGACAGGGGACCGGGGAGCTGTTTTTT

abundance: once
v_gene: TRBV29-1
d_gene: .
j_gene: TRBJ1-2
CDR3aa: CSVPRGAGGYTF
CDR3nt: TGCAGCGTTCCTCGCGGGGCAGGTGGCTACACCTTC

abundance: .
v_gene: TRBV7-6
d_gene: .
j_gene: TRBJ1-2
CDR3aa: CASSLAQAGYGYTF
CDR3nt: TGTGCCAGCAGCTTAGCCCAGGCAGGGTATGGCTACACCTTC

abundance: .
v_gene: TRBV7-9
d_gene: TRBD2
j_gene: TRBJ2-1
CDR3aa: CASSRGLAGGRYEQFF
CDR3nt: TGTGCCAGCAGCCGGGGACTAGCGGGAGGAAGATATGAGCAGTTCTTC